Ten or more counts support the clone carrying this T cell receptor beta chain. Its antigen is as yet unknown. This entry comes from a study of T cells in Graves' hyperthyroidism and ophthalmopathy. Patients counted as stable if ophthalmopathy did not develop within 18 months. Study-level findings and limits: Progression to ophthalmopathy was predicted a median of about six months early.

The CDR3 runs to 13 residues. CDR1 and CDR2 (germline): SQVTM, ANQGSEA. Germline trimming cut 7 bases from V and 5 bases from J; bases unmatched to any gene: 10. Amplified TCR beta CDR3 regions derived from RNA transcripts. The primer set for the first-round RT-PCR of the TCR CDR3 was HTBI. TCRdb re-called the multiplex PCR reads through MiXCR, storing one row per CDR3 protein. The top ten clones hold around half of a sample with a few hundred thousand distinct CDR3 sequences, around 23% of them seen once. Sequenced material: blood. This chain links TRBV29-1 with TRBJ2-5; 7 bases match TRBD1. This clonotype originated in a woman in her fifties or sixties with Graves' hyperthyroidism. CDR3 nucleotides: TGCAGCGCCATGACAGGGTTGGGGGAGACCCAGTACTTC. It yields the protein CSAMTGLGETQYF.